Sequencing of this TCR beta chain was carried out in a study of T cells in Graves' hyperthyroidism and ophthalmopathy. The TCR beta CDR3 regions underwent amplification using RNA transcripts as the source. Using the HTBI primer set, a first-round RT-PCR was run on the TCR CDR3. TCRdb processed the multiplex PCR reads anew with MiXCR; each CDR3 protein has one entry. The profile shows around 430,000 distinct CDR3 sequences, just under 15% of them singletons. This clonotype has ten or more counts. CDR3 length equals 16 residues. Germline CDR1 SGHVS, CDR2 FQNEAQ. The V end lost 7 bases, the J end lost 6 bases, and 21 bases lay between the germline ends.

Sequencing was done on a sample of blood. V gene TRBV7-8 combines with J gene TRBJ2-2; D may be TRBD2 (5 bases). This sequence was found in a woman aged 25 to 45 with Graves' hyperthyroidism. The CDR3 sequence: CASTNMVLAVSGELFF. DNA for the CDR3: TGTGCCAGCACCAACATGGTCCTAGCAGTCTCCGGGGAGCTGTTTTTT.